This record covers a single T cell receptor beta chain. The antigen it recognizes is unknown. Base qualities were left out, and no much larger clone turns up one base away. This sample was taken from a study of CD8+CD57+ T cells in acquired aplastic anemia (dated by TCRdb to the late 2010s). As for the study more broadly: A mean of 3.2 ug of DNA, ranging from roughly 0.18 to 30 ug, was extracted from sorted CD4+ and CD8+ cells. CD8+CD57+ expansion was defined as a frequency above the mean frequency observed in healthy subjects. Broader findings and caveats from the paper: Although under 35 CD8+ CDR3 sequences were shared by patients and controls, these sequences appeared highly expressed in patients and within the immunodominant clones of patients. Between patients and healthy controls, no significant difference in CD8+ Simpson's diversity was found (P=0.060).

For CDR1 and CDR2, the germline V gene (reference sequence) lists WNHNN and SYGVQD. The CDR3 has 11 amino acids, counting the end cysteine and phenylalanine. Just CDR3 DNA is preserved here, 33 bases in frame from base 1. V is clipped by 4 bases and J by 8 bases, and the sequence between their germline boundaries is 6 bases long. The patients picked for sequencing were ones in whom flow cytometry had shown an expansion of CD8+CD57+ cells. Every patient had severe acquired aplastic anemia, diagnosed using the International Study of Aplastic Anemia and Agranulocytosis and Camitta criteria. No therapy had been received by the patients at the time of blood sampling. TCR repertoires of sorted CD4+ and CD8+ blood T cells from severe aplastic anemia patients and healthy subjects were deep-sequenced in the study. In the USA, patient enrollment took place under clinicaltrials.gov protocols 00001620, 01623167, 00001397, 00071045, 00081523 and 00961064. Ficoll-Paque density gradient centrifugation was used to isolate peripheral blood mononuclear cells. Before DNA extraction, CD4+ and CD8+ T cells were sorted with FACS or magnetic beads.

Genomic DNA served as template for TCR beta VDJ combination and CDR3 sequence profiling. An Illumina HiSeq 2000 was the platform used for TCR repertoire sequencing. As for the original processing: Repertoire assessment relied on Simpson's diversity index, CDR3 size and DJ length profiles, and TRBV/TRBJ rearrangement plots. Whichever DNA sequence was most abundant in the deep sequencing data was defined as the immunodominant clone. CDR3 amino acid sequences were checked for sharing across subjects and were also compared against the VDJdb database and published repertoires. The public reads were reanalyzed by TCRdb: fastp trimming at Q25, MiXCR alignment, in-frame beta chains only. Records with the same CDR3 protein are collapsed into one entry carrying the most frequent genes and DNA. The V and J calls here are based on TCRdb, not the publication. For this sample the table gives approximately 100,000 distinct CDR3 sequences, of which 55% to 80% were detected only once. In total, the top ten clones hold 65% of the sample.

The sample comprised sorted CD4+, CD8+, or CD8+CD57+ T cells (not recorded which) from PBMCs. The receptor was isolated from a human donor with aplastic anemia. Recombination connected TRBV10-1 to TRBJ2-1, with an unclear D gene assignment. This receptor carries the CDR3 CASSAGYEQFF. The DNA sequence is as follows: TGCGCCAGCAGTGCCGGGTATGAGCAGTTCTTC.